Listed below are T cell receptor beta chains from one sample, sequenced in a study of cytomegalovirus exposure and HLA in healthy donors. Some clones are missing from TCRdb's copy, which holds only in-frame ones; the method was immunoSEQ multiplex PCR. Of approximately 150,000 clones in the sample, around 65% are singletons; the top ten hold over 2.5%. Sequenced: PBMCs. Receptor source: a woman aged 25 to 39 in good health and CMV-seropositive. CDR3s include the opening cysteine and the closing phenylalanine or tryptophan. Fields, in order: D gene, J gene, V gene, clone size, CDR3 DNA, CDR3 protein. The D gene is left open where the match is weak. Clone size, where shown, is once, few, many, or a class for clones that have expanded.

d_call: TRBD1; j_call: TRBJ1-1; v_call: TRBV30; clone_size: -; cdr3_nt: TGTGCCGCCGACAGGGAGACGTCTTTGGAAGCTTTCTTT; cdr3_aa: CAADRETSLEAFF
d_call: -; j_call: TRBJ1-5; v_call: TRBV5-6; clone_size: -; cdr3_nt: TGTGCCAGCAGCTTTGCGGGGGGAAGCAATCAGCCCCAGCATTTT; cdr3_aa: CASSFAGGSNQPQHF
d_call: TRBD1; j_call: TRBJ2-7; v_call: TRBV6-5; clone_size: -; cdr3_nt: TGTGCCAGCAGTTTTTCCAGGGGGTTCAGCTCCTACGAGCAGTACTTC; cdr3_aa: CASSFSRGFSSYEQYF
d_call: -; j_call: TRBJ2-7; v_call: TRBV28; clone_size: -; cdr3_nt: TGTGCCAGCAGTTTATCTGGGAGTCAGTACTTC; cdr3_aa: CASSLSGSQYF
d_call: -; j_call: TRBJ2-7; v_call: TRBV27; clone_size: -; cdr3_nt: TGTGCCAGCAGTTTATCAATATCCTACGAGCAGTACTTC; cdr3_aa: CASSLSISYEQYF
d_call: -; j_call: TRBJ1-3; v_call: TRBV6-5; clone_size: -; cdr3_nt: TGTGCCAGCAGTTTCCAGGGATCTGGAAACACCATATATTTT; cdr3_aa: CASSFQGSGNTIYF
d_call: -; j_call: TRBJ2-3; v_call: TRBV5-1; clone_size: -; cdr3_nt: TGCGCCAGCAGCCTACCCTCGGCAGATACGCAGTATTTT; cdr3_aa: CASSLPSADTQYF
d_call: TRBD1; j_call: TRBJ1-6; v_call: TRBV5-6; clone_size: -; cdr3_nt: TGTGCCAGCAGCCCCGGGACAGGGGTTAATTCACCCCTCCACTTT; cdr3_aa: CASSPGTGVNSPLHF
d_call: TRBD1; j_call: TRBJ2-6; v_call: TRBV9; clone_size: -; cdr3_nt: TGTGCCAGCAGCGTATCGACAGGGGGCAACGTCCTGACTTTC; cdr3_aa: CASSVSTGGNVLTF
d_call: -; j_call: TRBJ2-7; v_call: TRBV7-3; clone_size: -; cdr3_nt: TGTGCCAGCAGGAGGACTTCTTCGCAGTACTTC; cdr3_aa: CASRRTSSQYF
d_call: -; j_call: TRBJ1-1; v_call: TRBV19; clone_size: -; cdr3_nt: TGTGCCAGTAGTATCGTTCCGGGGAGTGAAGCTTTCTTT; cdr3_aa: CASSIVPGSEAFF
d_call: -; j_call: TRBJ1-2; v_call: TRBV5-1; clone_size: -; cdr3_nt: TGCGCCAGCAGCTTGGTTGCCGGGGGATCCTATGGCTACACCTTC; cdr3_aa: CASSLVAGGSYGYTF
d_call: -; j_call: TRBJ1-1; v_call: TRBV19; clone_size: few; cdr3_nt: TGTGCCAGTAGTCAAAGGGGATCGCTCACTGAAGCTTTCTTT; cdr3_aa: CASSQRGSLTEAFF
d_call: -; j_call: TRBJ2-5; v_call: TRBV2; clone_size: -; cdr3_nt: TGTGCCAGCAGCTTCACAGTTTTCCAAGAGACCCAGTACTTC; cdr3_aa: CASSFTVFQETQYF
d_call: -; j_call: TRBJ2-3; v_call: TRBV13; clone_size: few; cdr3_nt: TGTGCCAGCAGCCCAGGGGTCCTCGGCACAGATACGCAGTATTTT; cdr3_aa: CASSPGVLGTDTQYF
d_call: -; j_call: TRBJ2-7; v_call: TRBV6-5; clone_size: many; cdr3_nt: TGTGCCGCAACAGGGAATCAATACGAGCAGTACTTC; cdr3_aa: CAATGNQYEQYF
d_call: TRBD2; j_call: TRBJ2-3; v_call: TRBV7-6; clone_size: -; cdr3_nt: TGTGCCAGCAGCCCGACGCTAGCGGGCACAGATACGCAGTATTTT; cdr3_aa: CASSPTLAGTDTQYF
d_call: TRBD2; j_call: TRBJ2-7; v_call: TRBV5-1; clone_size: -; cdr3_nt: TGCGCCAGCAGCGGGGACCTAGCGGGAGTCTACGAGCAGTACTTC; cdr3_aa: CASSGDLAGVYEQYF
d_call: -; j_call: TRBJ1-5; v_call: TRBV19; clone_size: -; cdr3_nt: TGTGCCAGTGTCTCGGGGTGGAATCAGCCCCAGCATTTT; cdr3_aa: CASVSGWNQPQHF
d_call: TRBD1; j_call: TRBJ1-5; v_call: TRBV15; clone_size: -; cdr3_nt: TGTGCCACCAGCAGAGATTCTAATACAGGGGTCGGAAATCAGCCCCAGCATTTT; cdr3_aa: CATSRDSNTGVGNQPQHF